What follows are 5 T cell receptor beta chains derived from one specimen sequenced in a study of low-dose radiotherapy and immunotherapy resistance in tumors. TRAV- and TRBV-specific primers, spanning alpha and beta chains, primed first-strand cDNA. TCR amplification used roughly 18 PCR cycles, a constant-region primer and a V-primer adapter. One entry per CDR3 protein, called by TCRdb with MiXCR from the reads. Of 30,000 to 40,000 distinct CDR3 sequences listed, about a fifth are singletons. Time point indicated: after trial treatment. Treatment: LDRT plus nivolumab, ipilimumab, low-dose cyclophosphamide and aspirin (RACIN trial). The source material was PBMCs, sampled after low-dose radiotherapy plus immunotherapy. These TCRs come from a female donor with ovarian cancer.

This clonotype was counted ten times or more. V is TRBV21-1 and J is TRBJ1-5. TRBV21-1 is classified as a pseudogene. The CDR3 consists of 14 residues. CDR3 bases: TGTGCCAGCAGCACCGATAGGTGGGATCAGCCCCAGCATTTT. Translating it yields CASSTDRWDQPQHF.

The chain is built from TRBV5-5 and TRBJ2-6, with D unclear. In germline, CDR1 is SGHKS, CDR2 YYEKEE (reference sequence). Trimming pared 4 bases from V and 1 base from J, leaving 9 bases between. The CDR3 has 15 residues. CDR3 coding DNA: TGTGCCAGCAGCCCAGGAAAATCTGGGGCCAACGTCCTGACTTTC. Translated, it gives CASSPGKSGANVLTF.

The V and J genes are TRBV28 and TRBJ2-7; D gene unclear. V was cut by 7 bases and J by 0 bases, with 13 bases left in between. Germline CDR1 MDHEN, CDR2 SYDVKM. The CDR3 length is 14 residues. The CDR3 is CASTLGSPSYEQYF. Here the CDR3 DNA reads TGTGCCAGCACCCTCGGGTCTCCCTCCTACGAGCAGTACTTC. The full variable domain, rest sourced from reference TRBV28 and TRBJ2-7, is DVKVTQSSRYLVKRTGEKVFLECVQDMDHENMFWYRQDPGLGLRLIYFSYDVKMKEKGDIPEGYSVSREKKERFSLILESASTNQTSMYLCASTLGSPSYEQYFGPGTRLTVT.

The genes are TRBV5-1 and TRBJ2-5; D unresolved. V was shortened by 1 base and J by 5 bases, with 6 bases between the two germline ends. The germline V gene has CDR1 SGHRS and CDR2 YFSETQ. The CDR3 length is 12 residues. CDR3 amino acids: CASSLKPETQYF. CDR3 coding DNA: TGCGCCAGCAGCTTGAAGCCGGAGACCCAGTACTTC. Together with reference TRBV5-1 and TRBJ2-5, the CDR3 gives the full variable domain: KAGVTQTPRYLIKTRGQQVTLSCSPISGHRSVSWYQQTPGQGLQFLFEYFSETQRNKGNFPGRFSGRQFSNSRSEMNVSTLELGDSALYLCASSLKPETQYFGPGTRLLVL.

Many counts were recorded for this clonotype. The chain combines TRBV2 with TRBJ2-1; 15 bases fit TRBD2. The CDR3 totals 13 residues. The germline V gene encodes CDR1 SNHLY and CDR2 FYNNEI. Trimming cost V 9 bases and J 7 bases; bases outside gene matches: 1. CDR3 residues: CARGLAGGNEQFF. The CDR3 DNA reads as TGTGCCAGGGGACTAGCGGGAGGAAATGAGCAGTTCTTC.